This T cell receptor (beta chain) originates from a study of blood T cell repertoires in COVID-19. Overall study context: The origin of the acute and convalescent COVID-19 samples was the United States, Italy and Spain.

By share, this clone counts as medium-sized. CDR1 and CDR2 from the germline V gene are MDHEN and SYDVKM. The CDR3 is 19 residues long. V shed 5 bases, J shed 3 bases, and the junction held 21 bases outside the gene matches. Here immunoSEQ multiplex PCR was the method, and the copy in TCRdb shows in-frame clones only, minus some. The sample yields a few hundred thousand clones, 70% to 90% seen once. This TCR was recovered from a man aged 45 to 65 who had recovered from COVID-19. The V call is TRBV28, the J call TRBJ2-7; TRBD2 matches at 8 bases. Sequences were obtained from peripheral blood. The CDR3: CASSTWDPQAGAVLYEQYF. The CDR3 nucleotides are TGTGCCAGCAGTACTTGGGACCCCCAAGCGGGAGCGGTCCTCTACGAGCAGTACTTC.